This TCR beta chain was observed in a study of T cells in localized non-small cell lung cancer. Study conclusions and caveats: Clonality of T cells reached its maximum in uninvolved adjacent lung, surpassing tumor. Appearing in adjacent lung were a median about 60 of the top 100 tumor clones. Longer overall survival accompanied higher blood T cell density.

This clone was picked up one time. Its specificity is not known. CDR1 and CDR2 from the germline V gene are SGHRS and YFSETQ. CDR3 length: 16 amino acids. The J segment lost 0 bases and the V segment lost 4 bases, leaving 5 bases of the junction unmatched. Repertoires were generated with immunoSEQ multiplex PCR, while TCRdb's copy carries only in-frame clones and drops some. The sample lists some 130,000 clones; more than 80% were seen once. This chain links TRBV5-1 with TRBJ2-7, with 12 bases matching TRBD2. Sequenced material: peripheral blood, taken before any cancer treatment. This clonotype was sampled from a female donor of 60 years or more with stage I lung adenocarcinoma. In DNA, the CDR3 is TGCGCCAGCAGCCAACTAGCGGGAGGCCGCTCCTACGAGCAGTACTTC. This encodes CASSQLAGGRSYEQYF.